This T cell receptor (beta chain) was obtained from a study of T cells of healthy individuals. TCRdb reprocessed the 5' RACE reads via MiXCR and lists one record per CDR3 protein. The sample has around 53,000 distinct CDR3 sequences, roughly 15% seen once; the top ten hold about 16%. The CDR3 length is 14 residues. J gave up 3 bases and V 4 bases, and 3 bases lay outside the gene matches. Germline CDR1 reads SGHDT; CDR2 reads YYEEEE. This clonotype was counted ten times or more. J is TRBJ2-7 and V is TRBV5-6; 11 nucleotides align to TRBD2. The sequence was obtained from a human donor in good health. The CDR3 nucleotides are TGTGCCAGCAGCCCTGGGACTAGCGGCTACGAGCAGTACTTC. Its protein product is CASSPGTSGYEQYF. The full variable domain, in which reference TRBV5-6 and TRBJ2-7 provide the parts outside the CDR3, is DAGVTQSPTHLIKTRGQQVTLRCSPKSGHDTVSWYQQALGQGPQFIFQYYEEEERQRGNFPDRFSGHQFPNYSSELNVNALLLGDSALYLCASSPGTSGYEQYFGPGTRLTVT.